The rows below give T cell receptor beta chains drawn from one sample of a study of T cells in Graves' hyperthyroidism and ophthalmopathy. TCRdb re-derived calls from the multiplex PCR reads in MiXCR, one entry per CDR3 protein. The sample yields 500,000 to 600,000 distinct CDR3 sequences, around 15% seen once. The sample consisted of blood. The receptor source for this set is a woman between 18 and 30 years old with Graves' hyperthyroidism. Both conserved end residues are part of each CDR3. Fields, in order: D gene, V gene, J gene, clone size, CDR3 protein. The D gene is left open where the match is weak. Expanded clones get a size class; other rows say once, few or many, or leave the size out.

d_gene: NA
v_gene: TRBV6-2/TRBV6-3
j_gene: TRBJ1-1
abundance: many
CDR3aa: CASSYDTAGTEAFF

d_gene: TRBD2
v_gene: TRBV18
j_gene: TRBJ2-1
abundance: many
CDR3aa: CASSRTSGVSEQFF

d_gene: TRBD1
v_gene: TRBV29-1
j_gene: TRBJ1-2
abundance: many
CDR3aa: CSVEEADRGVNYGYTF

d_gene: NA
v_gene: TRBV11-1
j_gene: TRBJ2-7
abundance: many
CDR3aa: CASSISPLPSNEQYF

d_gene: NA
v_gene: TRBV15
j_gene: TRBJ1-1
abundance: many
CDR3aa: CATTRVRNTEAFF

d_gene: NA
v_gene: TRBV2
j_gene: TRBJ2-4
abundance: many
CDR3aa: CASSPLNIQYF

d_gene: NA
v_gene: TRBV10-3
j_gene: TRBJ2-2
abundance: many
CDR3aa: CAIPGHSNTGELFF

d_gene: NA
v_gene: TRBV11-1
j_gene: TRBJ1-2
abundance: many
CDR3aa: CASSPKVNYGYTF

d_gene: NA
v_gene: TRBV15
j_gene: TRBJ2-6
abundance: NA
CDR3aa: CATSRDLGGGANVLTF

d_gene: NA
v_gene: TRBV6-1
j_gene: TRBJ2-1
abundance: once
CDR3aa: CASGWAETNEQFF

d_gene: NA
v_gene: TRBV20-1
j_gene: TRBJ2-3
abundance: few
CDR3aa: CSASDGGLTDTQYF

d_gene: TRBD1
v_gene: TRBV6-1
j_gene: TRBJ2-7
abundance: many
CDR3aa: CASSVGTGYSYEQYF

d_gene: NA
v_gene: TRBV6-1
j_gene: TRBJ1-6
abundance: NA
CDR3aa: CASSERTPSPLHF

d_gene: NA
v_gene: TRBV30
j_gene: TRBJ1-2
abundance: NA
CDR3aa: CAWSVRNNYGYTF

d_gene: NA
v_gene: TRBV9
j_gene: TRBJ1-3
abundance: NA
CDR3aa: CASSGGTSFSGNTIYF

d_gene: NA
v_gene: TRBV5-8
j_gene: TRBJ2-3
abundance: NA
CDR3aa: CASSPFGAGVITDTQYF

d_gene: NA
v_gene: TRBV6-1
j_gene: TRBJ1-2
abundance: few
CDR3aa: CASSEDELPNYGYTF

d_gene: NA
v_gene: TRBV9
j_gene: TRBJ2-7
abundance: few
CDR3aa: CASSARYSPGEYSYEQYF

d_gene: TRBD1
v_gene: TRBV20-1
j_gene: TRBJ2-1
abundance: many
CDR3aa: CSASGDRGDNEQFF

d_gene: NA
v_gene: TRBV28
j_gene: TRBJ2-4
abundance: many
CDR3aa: CASSPPRRGVKNIQYF

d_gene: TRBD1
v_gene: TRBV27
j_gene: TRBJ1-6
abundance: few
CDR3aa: CASRGTARNSPLHF

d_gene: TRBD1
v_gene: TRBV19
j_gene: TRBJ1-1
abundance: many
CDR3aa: CASRTRQGGKTEAFF

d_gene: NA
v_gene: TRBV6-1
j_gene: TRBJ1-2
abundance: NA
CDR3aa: CASSARMANYGYTF

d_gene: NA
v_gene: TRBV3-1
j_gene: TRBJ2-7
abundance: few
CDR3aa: CASTIGGNRYGQYF

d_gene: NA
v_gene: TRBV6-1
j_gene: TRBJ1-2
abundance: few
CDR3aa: CASSQGLKMGYTF

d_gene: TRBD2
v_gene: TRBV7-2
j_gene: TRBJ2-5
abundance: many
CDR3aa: CASSPQSTSGQTQYF

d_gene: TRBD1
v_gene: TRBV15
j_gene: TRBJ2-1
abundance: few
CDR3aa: CATSRDLGTDTYNEQFF

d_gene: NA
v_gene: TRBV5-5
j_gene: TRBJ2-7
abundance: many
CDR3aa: CASSLRSTYEQYF

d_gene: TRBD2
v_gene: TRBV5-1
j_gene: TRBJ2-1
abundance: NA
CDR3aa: CASSLSGRADNEQFF

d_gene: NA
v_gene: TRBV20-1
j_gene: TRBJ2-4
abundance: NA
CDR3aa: CSASRDLPAKNIQYF

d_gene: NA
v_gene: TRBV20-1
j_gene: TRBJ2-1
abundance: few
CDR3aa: CSALTYNEQFF

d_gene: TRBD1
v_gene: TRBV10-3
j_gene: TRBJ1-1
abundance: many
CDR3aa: CAISESTQGDTEAFF

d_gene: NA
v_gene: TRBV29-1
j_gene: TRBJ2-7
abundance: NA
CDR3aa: CSVGAGPEQYF

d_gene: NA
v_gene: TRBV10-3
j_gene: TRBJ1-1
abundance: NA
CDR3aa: CAIRPGHLLNTEAFF

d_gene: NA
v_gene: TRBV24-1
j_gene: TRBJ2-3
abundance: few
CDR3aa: CATSPGVSDTQYF

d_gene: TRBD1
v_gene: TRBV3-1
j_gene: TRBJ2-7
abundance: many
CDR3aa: CASSQRTGEQYF

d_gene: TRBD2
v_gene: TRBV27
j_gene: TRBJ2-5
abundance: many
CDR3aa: CASSLSRGFQETQYF

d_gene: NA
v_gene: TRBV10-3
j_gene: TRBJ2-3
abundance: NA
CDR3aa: CAIRIADTQYF

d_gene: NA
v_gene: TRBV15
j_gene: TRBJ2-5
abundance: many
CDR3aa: CATSREAVRQETQYF

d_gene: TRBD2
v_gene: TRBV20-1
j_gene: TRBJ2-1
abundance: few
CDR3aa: CSARASGRGNEQFF

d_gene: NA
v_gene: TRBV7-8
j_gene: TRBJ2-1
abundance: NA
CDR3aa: CASSSLRGSNEQFF

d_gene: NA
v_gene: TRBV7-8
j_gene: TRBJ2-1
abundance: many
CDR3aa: CASSRRDLKNNEQFF

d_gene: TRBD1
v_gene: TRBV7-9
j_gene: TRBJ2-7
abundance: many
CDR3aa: CASSSGQLSYEQYF

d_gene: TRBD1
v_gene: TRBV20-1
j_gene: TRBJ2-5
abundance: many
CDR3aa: CSASDREETQYF

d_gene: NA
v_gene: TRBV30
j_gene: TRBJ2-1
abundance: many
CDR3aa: CAWSVAGNYNEQFF

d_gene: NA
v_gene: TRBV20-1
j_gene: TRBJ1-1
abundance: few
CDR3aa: CSAGSRGMNTEAFF

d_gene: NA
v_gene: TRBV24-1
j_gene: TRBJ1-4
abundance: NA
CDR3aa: CATSDSGATNEKLFF

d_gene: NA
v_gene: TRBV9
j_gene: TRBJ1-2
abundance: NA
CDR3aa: CASSVDGGPNYGSTF

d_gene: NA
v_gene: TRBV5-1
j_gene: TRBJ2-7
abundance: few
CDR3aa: CASSAAPRTYEQYF

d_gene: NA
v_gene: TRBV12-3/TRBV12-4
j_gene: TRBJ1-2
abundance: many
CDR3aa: CASADADYGYTF

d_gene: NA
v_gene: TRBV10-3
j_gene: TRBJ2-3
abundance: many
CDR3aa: CAISESGTGTYGTDTQYF

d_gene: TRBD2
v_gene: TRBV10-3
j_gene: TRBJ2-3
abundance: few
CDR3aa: CAISESLREGTDTQYF

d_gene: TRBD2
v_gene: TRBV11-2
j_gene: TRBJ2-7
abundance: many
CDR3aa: CASSRRGSGSFYEQYF